The present TCR beta chain was sequenced within a study of cytomegalovirus exposure and HLA in healthy donors. Study summary: A data release that came early held about 89 million unique TCRs from HLA-typed donors.

With regard to this clone: Its antigen remains unidentified.

Primers for the PCR totalled 60 Vbeta and 13 Jbeta. Clones were read by immunoSEQ multiplex PCR, and TCRdb kept only the in-frame ones, dropping some. The table includes about 130,000 clones, around 80% detected once. The CDR3 runs to 13 residues. Germline CDR1 is SGHVS and CDR2 is FQNEAQ. V shed 7 bases, J shed 4 bases, and the junction held 7 bases outside the gene matches. Study-wide points: Using a false discovery rate of 0.05, a later analysis showed that approximately 16,000 TCR beta sequences were associated with HLA alleles. Some TCR beta chains (164 of them) were listed as cytomegalovirus-associated. Analyzed later, most CMV-associated TCR beta chains appeared HLA-restricted.

The clonotype originates from a female donor in good health and CMV-seronegative. The sample comprised PBMCs. J is TRBJ2-7 and V is TRBV7-8; 7 bases line up with TRBD1. CDR3: CASKLGQAYEQYF. CDR3 DNA sequence: TGTGCCAGCAAGTTAGGACAGGCTTACGAGCAGTACTTC.